Shown below are 27 T cell receptor beta chains from a single sample sequenced in a study of T cell responses to AZD1222 COVID-19 vaccine. This table comes from immunoSEQ multiplex PCR, and its TCRdb copy is limited to in-frame clones, with some not included. The table records about 120,000 clones, roughly 90% of them present only once. The input for sequencing was peripheral blood, taken on day 0 of AZD1222 vaccination. The source is an adult in good health.

The rearrangement joins TRBV20-1 to TRBJ2-5, with a tentative D call TRBD1 (6 bases). In germline, CDR1 is DFQATT, CDR2 SNEGSKA (reference sequence). V lost 5 bases and J lost 5, with 9 bases in between. This CDR3 has 11 amino acids. The chain's CDR3 is CSADRQETQYF. The CDR3 DNA reads as TGCAGTGCTGACAGGCAGGAGACCCAGTACTTC.

The chain uses TRBV5-1 and TRBJ1-1; D perhaps matches TRBD1 (5 bases). Germline loops: CDR1 SGHRS, CDR2 YFSETQ. The CDR3 length is 14 residues. Trimming stripped 4 bases from V and 5 bases from J, with 15 bases between. CDR3 sequence: CASSPGLGGTEAFF. The CDR3 DNA is TGCGCCAGCAGCCCCGGACTTGGGGGGACTGAAGCTTTCTTT.

The chain has TRBV6-2 or TRBV6-3 and TRBJ1-1; perhaps TRBD1 as D (6 bases). Trimming removed 5 bases from V and 6 bases from J, with 13 bases in between. The germline V gene has CDR1 MNHEY and CDR2 SVGEGT. CDR3 size: 13 residues. CDR3 sequence (DNA): TGTGCCAGCAGTATTGGGGGACACGCTGAAGCTTTCTTT. Translated, it gives CASSIGGHAEAFF.

This chain connects TRBV19 to TRBJ1-1; TRBD1 might be the D (6 bases). Trimming stripped 2 bases from V and 7 bases from J, with 14 bases between. In germline, CDR1 is LNHDA, CDR2 SQIVND (reference sequence). The CDR3 sequence is 14 residues long. CDR3 coding DNA: TGTGCCAGTAGTATAACGGCGGGGGCGGTTGAAGCTTTCTTT. Amino acids: CASSITAGAVEAFF.

The chain combines TRBV6-5 with TRBJ2-7, with D possibly TRBD2 on 5 matching bases. V dropped 7 bases and J dropped 6 bases, with 7 bases sitting between them. This CDR3 spans 10 amino acids. CDR1 MNHEY and CDR2 SVGAGI come from the germline V gene. CDR3 residues: CASKGAEQYF. The DNA of the CDR3 is TGTGCCAGCAAGGGAGCCGAGCAGTACTTC.

The chain is built from TRBV4-3 and TRBJ1-1; D unresolved. The CDR3 is made up of 12 amino acids. V lost 0 bases and J lost 10, with 9 bases in between. In germline, CDR1 is LGHNA, CDR2 YSLEER. The CDR3 protein is CASSQEGQTAFF. CDR3 nucleotide sequence: TGCGCCAGCAGCCAAGAGGGCCAGACAGCTTTCTTT.

In this sample, this clone turned up once. The V and J genes are TRBV7-2 and TRBJ2-7; D is possibly TRBD1 (6 bases). Germline V gene data show CDR1 as SGHTA and CDR2 as FQGNSA. The CDR3 runs 17 residues. Trimming removed 5 bases at V and 1 base at J, with 21 bases between. CDR3 loop: CASSPRGREFSSYEQYF. The CDR3 nucleotides read TGTGCCAGCAGCCCCAGGGGAAGGGAATTTAGTTCCTACGAGCAGTACTTC. Supplemented by reference TRBV7-2 and TRBJ2-7, the full variable domain reads GAGVSQSPSNKVTEKGKDVELRCDPISGHTALYWYRQSLGQGLEFLIYFQGNSAPDKSGLPSDRFSAERTGGSVSTLTIQRTQQEDSAVYLCASSPRGREFSSYEQYFGPGTRLTVT.

This clone has just a few counts. The chain uses TRBV7-9 and TRBJ2-7, with TRBD1 identical over 7 bases. Germline assignment: CDR1 SEHNR and CDR2 FQNEAQ (reference sequence). V gave up 4 bases and J gave up 3 bases; unmatched junction bases: 3. The CDR3 length is 13 residues. CDR3 bases: TGTGCCAGCAGCTCGGGACAGAGCTACGAGCAGTACTTC. Its translation: CASSSGQSYEQYF.

The chain carries TRBV5-4 and TRBJ1-1, with unresolved D. With 4 bases removed from V and 1 base from J, the gap between germline ends came to 8 bases. The CDR3 spans 13 residues. Germline V gives CDR1 SGHNT, CDR2 YYREEE (reference sequence). The CDR3 here is CASSGRENTEAFF. The CDR3 nucleotides are TGTGCCAGCAGCGGGAGGGAGAACACTGAAGCTTTCTTT.

This chain joins TRBV13 and TRBJ2-1, with D unclear. Germline CDR1 PRHDT, CDR2 FYEKMQ (reference sequence). This CDR3 contains 13 residues. V was shortened by 5 bases and J by 6 bases, with 11 bases between the two germline ends. CDR3 sequence reads: CASSPGRPNEQFF. The CDR3 DNA reads TGTGCCAGCAGCCCTGGCAGGCCCAATGAGCAGTTCTTC.

V and J are TRBV3-1 (or the pseudogene TRBV3-2) and TRBJ1-5, with 8 bases lining up with TRBD1. In germline, CDR1 is LGHDT, CDR2 YNNKEL (reference sequence). V lost 2 bases and J lost 6; bases outside the gene matches: 3. This CDR3 has 14 amino acids. CDR3: CASSQTGGTQPQHF. CDR3 coding DNA: TGTGCCAGCAGCCAAACAGGGGGGACTCAGCCCCAGCATTTT.

J is TRBJ1-2 and V is TRBV12-3 or TRBV12-4; D might be TRBD1 (6 bases). V lost 8 bases, J lost 8 bases, and 18 bases lay in between. CDR3 length: 13 amino acids. The CDR3 here is CASHHITGKGYTF. The CDR3 DNA follows: TGTGCCAGCCACCATATTACAGGGAAAGGCTACACCTTC.

This clone was recorded a few times. This chain links TRBV19 with TRBJ1-1; 9 bases align to TRBD1. CDR1 LNHDA and CDR2 SQIVND come from the germline V gene (reference sequence). Trimming took 3 bases from V and 0 from J; bases not matched to a gene: 5. The CDR3 is made up of 16 amino acids. This CDR3 is CASSIGTGPLNTEAFF. CDR3 DNA: TGTGCCAGTAGTATCGGGACAGGGCCTCTGAACACTGAAGCTTTCTTT.

The genes are TRBV3-1 (or the pseudogene TRBV3-2) and TRBJ2-7, with no clear D. This CDR3 is built from 13 residues. The germline V gene encodes CDR1 LGHDT and CDR2 YNNKEL (reference sequence). V gave up 4 bases and J gave up 1 base, with 8 bases separating them. CDR3 amino acids: CASSPAGSYEQYF. In DNA form, the CDR3 reads TGTGCCAGCAGCCCAGCCGGGTCCTACGAGCAGTACTTC.

This chain links TRBV27 with TRBJ2-1, with TRBD2 identical over 8 bases. With V trimmed by 2 bases and J by 8 bases, 8 bases remained unmatched. This CDR3 contains 15 residues. Germline V CDR1 and CDR2: MNHEY, SMNVEV (reference sequence). The CDR3 nucleotides are TGTGCCAGCAGTTTACTTCGCGGGAGGAGCGATGAGCAGTTCTTC. Translated, it gives CASSLLRGRSDEQFF.

This clone was seen a single time. V and J are TRBV14 and TRBJ1-6; D not resolved. Germline-derived CDR1 and CDR2 are SGHDN and FVKESK. The length of the CDR3 is 15 residues. Trimming pared 3 bases from V and 0 bases from J, leaving 6 bases between. The CDR3 coding sequence is TGTGCCAGCAGCCAGGGGAGCTCCTATAATTCACCCCTCCACTTT. It yields the protein CASSQGSSYNSPLHF. The variable domain in full, with the rest retrieved from reference TRBV14 and TRBJ1-6, is EAGVTQFPSHSVIEKGQTVTLRCDPISGHDNLYWYRRVMGKEIKFLLHFVKESKQDESGMPNNRFLAERTGGTYSTLKVQPAELEDSGVYFCASSQGSSYNSPLHFGNGTRLTVT.

The chain employs TRBV28 and TRBJ1-5; 11 positions agree with TRBD1. CDR3 length equals 18 residues. Germline V gives CDR1 MDHEN, CDR2 SYDVKM. Losses at the gene ends were 3 bases for V and 0 bases for J; bases not matched to a gene: 7. For the CDR3, the DNA is TGTGCCAGCAGTTTCGGGACAGGGGGATCGTATAGCAATCAGCCCCAGCATTTT. Its translation is CASSFGTGGSYSNQPQHF.

The rearrangement joins TRBV4-2 to TRBJ1-4; D is ambiguous. The germline V gene has CDR1 LGHNA and CDR2 YNFKEQ. V was shortened by 5 bases and J by 5 bases, with 15 bases between the two germline ends. The CDR3 runs to 15 residues. The DNA of the CDR3 is TGTGCCAGCAGCAAACGATCCCAAGGGAATGAAAAACTGTTTTTT. It encodes CASSKRSQGNEKLFF.

The sample holds one count of this clone. The chain joins TRBV7-7 to TRBJ2-2; 9 bases are a match to TRBD1. Germline loops: CDR1 SSHAT, CDR2 FNYEAQ (reference sequence). This CDR3 has 16 amino acids. V shed 3 bases and J 0 bases; nucleotides not matched to a gene: 2. The CDR3 protein is CASSFRDRANTGELFF. CDR3 bases: TGTGCCAGCAGCTTCCGGGACAGGGCGAACACCGGGGAGCTGTTTTTT.

V usage is TRBV5-1 and J usage is TRBJ2-2, with TRBD2 identical over 7 bases. This CDR3 region has 16 residues. Germline assignment: CDR1 SGHRS and CDR2 YFSETQ. V gave up 3 bases and J gave up 1 base; unmatched junction bases: 6. The CDR3 nucleotides are TGCGCCAGCAGCTCGGCCGGGACTATGAACACCGGGGAGCTGTTTTTT. Amino acids: CASSSAGTMNTGELFF.

The V call is TRBV5-6, the J call TRBJ2-1; TRBD2 might be the D (6 bases). Germline values: CDR1 SGHDT, CDR2 YYEEEE. The CDR3 loop spans 16 amino acids. The V end was cut by 1 base, the J end by 2 bases, with 13 bases between. The CDR3 DNA is TGTGCCAGCAGCTTGCCGTGGGACTCACCCTACAATGAGCAGTTCTTC. Translated, it gives CASSLPWDSPYNEQFF.

This chain links TRBV7-8 with TRBJ1-2; D is uncertain. This CDR3 has 13 amino acids. The V end lost 5 bases, the J end lost 5 bases, and 12 bases lay between the germline ends. The germline CDR1 and CDR2 sequences are SGHVS and FQNEAQ. The CDR3 sequence is CASSRRDGYGYTF. As DNA, the CDR3 is TGTGCCAGCAGCCGCCGGGATGGATATGGCTACACCTTC.

V gene TRBV6-5 combines with J gene TRBJ2-1; tentative D call: TRBD2 (5 bases). CDR3 length: 15 residues. Germline values: CDR1 MNHEY, CDR2 SVGAGI. Between the trimmed V and J ends, which lost 6 bases and 4 bases, there was a span of 16 bases. The CDR3: CASSRQDSRYNEQFF. The CDR3 DNA reads TGTGCCAGCAGCCGTCAGGACTCGAGGTACAATGAGCAGTTCTTC.

The chain links TRBV6-6 to TRBJ2-2, with TRBD2 identical over 13 bases. The CDR3 is 18 residues long. CDR1 and CDR2 (germline): MNHNY, SVGAGI (reference sequence). V was clipped by 5 bases and J by 0 bases; unmatched bases: 6. Here the CDR3 reads CASSRTTSGGPNTGELFF. CDR3 sequence (DNA): TGTGCCAGCAGTCGAACGACTAGCGGGGGGCCGAACACCGGGGAGCTGTTTTTT.

The V gene is TRBV5-1, the J gene TRBJ1-4, with D maybe TRBD1 (5 bases). CDR1 is SGHRS, CDR2 YFSETQ, per germline. CDR3 size: 12 residues. V dropped 5 bases and J dropped 8 bases, with 10 bases sitting between them. CDR3 DNA: TGCGCCAGCAGTGGGGCAGACGAAAAACTGTTTTTT. Protein product: CASSGADEKLFF.

CDR3 in amino acids: CASSLATEHGYTF. CDR3 coding DNA: TGTGCCAGCAGCTTAGCCACCGAGCATGGCTACACCTTC. The chain employs TRBV7-8 and TRBJ1-2; D unresolved. Trimming took 0 bases from V and 6 from J, leaving 8 bases between them. The CDR3 has 13 amino acids. Germline V CDR1 and CDR2: SGHVS, FQNEAQ.

The chain has TRBV28 and TRBJ2-7, with 9 nucleotides matching TRBD2. This CDR3 comprises 15 residues. The V gene end was trimmed by 5 bases and the J gene end by 6 bases; junction bases not matched to a gene: 11. Germline V CDR1 and CDR2: MDHEN, SYDVKM. The CDR3 region has the DNA TGTGCCAGCAGTACCGCCGGGACTAGCTATCTCGAGCAGTACTTC. Translation gives CASSTAGTSYLEQYF. The full variable domain, with the rest looked up from reference TRBV28 and TRBJ2-7, is DVKVTQSSRYLVKRTGEKVFLECVQDMDHENMFWYRQDPGLGLRLIYFSYDVKMKEKGDIPEGYSVSREKKERFSLILESASTNQTSMYLCASSTAGTSYLEQYFGPGTRLTVT.